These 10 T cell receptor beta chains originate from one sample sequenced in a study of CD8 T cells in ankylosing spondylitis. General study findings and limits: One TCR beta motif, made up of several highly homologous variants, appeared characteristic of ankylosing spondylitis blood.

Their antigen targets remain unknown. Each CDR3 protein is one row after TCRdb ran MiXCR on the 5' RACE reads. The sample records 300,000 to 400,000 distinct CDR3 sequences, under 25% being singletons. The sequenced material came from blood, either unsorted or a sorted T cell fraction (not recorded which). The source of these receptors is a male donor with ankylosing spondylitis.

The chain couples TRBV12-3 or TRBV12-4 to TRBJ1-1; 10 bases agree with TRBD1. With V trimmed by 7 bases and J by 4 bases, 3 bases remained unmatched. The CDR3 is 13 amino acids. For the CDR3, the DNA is TGTGCCAGCACCAGGACAGGGGGCACTGAAGCTTTCTTT. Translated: CASTRTGGTEAFF.

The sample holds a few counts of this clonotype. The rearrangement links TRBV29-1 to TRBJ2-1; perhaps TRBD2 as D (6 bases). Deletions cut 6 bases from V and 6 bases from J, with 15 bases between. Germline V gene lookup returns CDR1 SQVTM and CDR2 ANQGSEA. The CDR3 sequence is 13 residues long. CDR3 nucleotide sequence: TGCAGCGTGACTAGTTCTGCTGGCAATGAGCAGTTCTTC. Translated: CSVTSSAGNEQFF.

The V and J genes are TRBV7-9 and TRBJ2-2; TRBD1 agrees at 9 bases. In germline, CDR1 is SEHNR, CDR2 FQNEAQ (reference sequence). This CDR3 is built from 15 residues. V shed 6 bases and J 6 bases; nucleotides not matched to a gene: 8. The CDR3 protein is CASSLGDRDAGELFF. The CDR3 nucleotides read TGTGCCAGCAGTCTGGGGGACAGGGATGCCGGGGAGCTGTTTTTT.

This chain's CDR3 is CASSLVRGTETQYF. Written as DNA, the CDR3 is TGTGCCAGCAGCCTAGTTAGGGGCACAGAGACCCAGTACTTC. V is TRBV7-9 and J is TRBJ2-5, with D possibly being TRBD1 (5 bases). V lost 5 bases and J 4 bases, leaving 14 bases between the germline ends. Germline assignment: CDR1 SEHNR and CDR2 FQNEAQ (reference sequence). The CDR3 consists of 14 residues. The variable domain in full, completed from reference TRBV7-9 and TRBJ2-5, reads DTGVSQNPRHKITKRGQNVTFRCDPISEHNRLYWYRQTLGQGPEFLTYFQNEAQLEKSRLLSDRFSAERPKGSFSTLEIQRTEQGDSAMYLCASSLVRGTETQYFGPGTRLLVL.

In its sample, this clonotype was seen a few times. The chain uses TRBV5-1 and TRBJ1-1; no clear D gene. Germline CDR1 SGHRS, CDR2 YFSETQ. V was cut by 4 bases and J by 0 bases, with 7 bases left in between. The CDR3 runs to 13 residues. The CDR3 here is CASSGEVNTEAFF. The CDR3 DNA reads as TGCGCCAGCAGCGGGGAGGTGAACACTGAAGCTTTCTTT. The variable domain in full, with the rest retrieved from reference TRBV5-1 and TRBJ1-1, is KAGVTQTPRYLIKTRGQQVTLSCSPISGHRSVSWYQQTPGQGLQFLFEYFSETQRNKGNFPGRFSGRQFSNSRSEMNVSTLELGDSALYLCASSGEVNTEAFFGQGTRLTVV.

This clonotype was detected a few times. The CDR3 sequence is CASSFLGLDQPQHF. CDR3 coding DNA: TGTGCCAGCAGCTTCCTTGGCCTCGATCAGCCCCAGCATTTT. The chain employs TRBV7-8 and TRBJ1-5; D remains ambiguous. V lost 3 bases and J 5 bases, leaving 11 bases between the germline ends. Germline V CDR1 and CDR2: SGHVS, FQNEAQ. This CDR3 is built from 14 residues.

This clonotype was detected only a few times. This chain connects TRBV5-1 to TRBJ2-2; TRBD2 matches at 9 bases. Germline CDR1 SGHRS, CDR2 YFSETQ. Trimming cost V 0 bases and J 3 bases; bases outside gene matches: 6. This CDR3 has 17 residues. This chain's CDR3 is CASSLDAGGPDTGELFF. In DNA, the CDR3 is TGCGCCAGCAGCTTGGACGCGGGAGGGCCGGACACCGGGGAGCTGTTTTTT.

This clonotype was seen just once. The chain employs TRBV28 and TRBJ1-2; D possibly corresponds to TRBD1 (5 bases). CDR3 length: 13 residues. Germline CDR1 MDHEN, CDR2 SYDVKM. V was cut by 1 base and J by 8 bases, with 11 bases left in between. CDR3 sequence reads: CASSLLGLLGYTF. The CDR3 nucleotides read TGTGCCAGCAGTTTATTGGGACTTCTAGGCTACACCTTC.

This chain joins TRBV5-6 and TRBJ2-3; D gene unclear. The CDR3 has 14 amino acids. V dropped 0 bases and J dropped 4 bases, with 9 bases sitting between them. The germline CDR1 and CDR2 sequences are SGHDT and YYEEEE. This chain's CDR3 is CASSLVPGPDTQYF. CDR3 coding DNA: TGTGCCAGCAGCTTGGTGCCCGGACCAGATACGCAGTATTTT.

CDR3 sequence: CASTPWQAGELFF. CDR3 DNA sequence: TGTGCCAGCACCCCCTGGCAGGCCGGGGAGCTGTTTTTT. This chain links TRBV6-2 or TRBV6-3 with TRBJ2-2; D remains unclear. This CDR3 has 13 amino acids. V dropped 7 bases and J dropped 6 bases, with 12 bases sitting between them. Germline lookup yields CDR1 MNHEY and CDR2 SVGEGT.